This T cell receptor (beta chain) is from a study of CD8 T cells in ankylosing spondylitis. Findings and limits, study-wide: Reportedly, matched ankylosing spondylitis synovial fluid was significantly enriched for disease-linked clones. Blood from ankylosing spondylitis patients appeared to carry a characteristic roughly 8-variant TCR beta motif.

This CDR3 region has 16 residues. Germline lookup yields CDR1 SGDLS and CDR2 YYNGEE. With 3 bases removed from V and 3 bases from J, the gap between germline ends came to 16 bases. Quantitative barcoded 5'-RACE was used to prepare TCR beta libraries. TCRdb processed the 5' RACE reads anew with MiXCR; each CDR3 protein has one entry. In the table there are about 270,000 distinct CDR3 sequences, roughly 32% of which are singletons. With regard to this clonotype: Its antigen is not identified.

Sequences were obtained from blood, either unsorted or a sorted T cell fraction (not recorded which). This clonotype originated in a male donor with ankylosing spondylitis or in good health (not recorded which). This chain joins TRBV9 and TRBJ2-1, with TRBD1 as a possible D gene (5 bases). DNA for the CDR3: TGTGCCAGCAGCGCCCCTCCGGCAGGGTACTACAATGAGCAGTTCTTC. It specifies CASSAPPAGYYNEQFF. The full variable domain, completed using reference TRBV9 and TRBJ2-1, is DSGVTQTPKHLITATGQRVTLRCSPRSGDLSVYWYQQSLDQGLQFLIQYYNGEERAKGNILERFSAQQFPDLHSELNLSSLELGDSALYFCASSAPPAGYYNEQFFGPGTRLTVL.